These 19 T cell receptor beta chains were sequenced from one sample in a study of T cell repertoires in cytomegalovirus infection (dated by TCRdb to the late 2010s). TCRdb shows the sequencer as Illumina HiSeq 1500. Clones were called with MiXCR by TCRdb after fastp trimmed the public reads at Q25, and only in-frame beta chains were retained. Each record represents a unique CDR3 protein, reported with the most common genes and DNA among its rows. For this sample there are about 110,000 distinct CDR3 sequences; around 45% appear just once. The ten largest clones represent about three quarters of the sample. What this sample's treatment or condition label stands for: in vitro stimulation with specific CMV peptide epitopes to enrich CMV-specific T cells. Their antigen targets remain unknown. Specimen: CD8+ T cells from cultured PBMCs, collected from culture after CMV antigen stimulation. Receptors originate from a human donor in good health (CMV status not recorded). Some clones in this sample may be carry-over from other donors' samples.

This clonotype was observed a handful of times. V gene TRBV7-9 combines with J gene TRBJ2-7; a possible D gene is TRBD2 (6 bases). CDR3 length: 16 residues. Trimming removed 0 bases from V and 5 bases from J, with 17 bases in between. The germline V gene encodes CDR1 SEHNR and CDR2 FQNEAQ (reference sequence). CDR3 protein: CASSLAGGGEDDEQYF. CDR3 DNA: TGTGCCAGCAGCTTAGCGGGAGGTGGGGAGGACGACGAGCAGTACTTC. The full variable domain, in which reference TRBV7-9 and TRBJ2-7 provide the parts outside the CDR3, is DTGVSQNPRHKITKRGQNVTFRCDPISEHNRLYWYRQTLGQGPEFLTYFQNEAQLEKSRLLSDRFSAERPKGSFSTLEIQRTEQGDSAMYLCASSLAGGGEDDEQYFGPGTRLTVT.

This clonotype came up many times. The CDR3 sequence is CASSDTGGAGYEQYF. DNA of the CDR3: TGTGCCAGCAGTGACACAGGGGGCGCGGGGTACGAGCAGTACTTC. The chain combines TRBV6-1 with TRBJ2-7, with 9 nucleotides matching TRBD1. CDR1 and CDR2 (germline): MNHNS, SASEGT. The CDR3 totals 15 residues. V lost 3 bases to trimming and J lost 4 bases; unmatched junction nucleotides: 7.

The rearrangement links TRBV19 to TRBJ2-1, with a tentative D call TRBD2 (5 bases). Between the trimmed V and J ends, which lost 4 bases and 4 bases, there was a span of 8 bases. Germline V CDR1 and CDR2: LNHDA, SQIVND (reference sequence). The CDR3 totals 13 residues. The CDR3 loop is CASSTGWYNEQFF. The CDR3 nucleotides are TGTGCCAGTAGTACGGGGTGGTACAATGAGCAGTTCTTC.

This clonotype came up once. The rearrangement links TRBV11-2 to TRBJ2-5; 9 bases match TRBD2. The V gene's germline CDR1 is SGHAT and CDR2 FQNNGV. CDR3 length equals 13 residues. The trim removed 6 bases at V and 1 base at J, leaving 0 bases unmatched. In DNA form, the CDR3 reads TGTGCCAGCAGGCGGGAGGGCCAAGAGACCCAGTACTTC. This translates into CASRREGQETQYF.

The genes are TRBV20-1 and TRBJ1-1; TRBD1 matches 7 bases. Germline assignment: CDR1 DFQATT and CDR2 SNEGSKA (reference sequence). With 6 bases clipped from V and 1 base from J, the junction kept 8 bases outside the gene matches. This CDR3 is built from 14 residues. CDR3 protein: CSADEGAENTEAFF. The CDR3 DNA is TGCAGTGCAGACGAGGGGGCAGAGAACACTGAAGCTTTCTTT.

This clonotype is labeled as medium-sized. V gene TRBV2 combines with J gene TRBJ2-2; D uncertain. Germline CDR1 SNHLY, CDR2 FYNNEI. There are 13 residues in the CDR3. V shed 8 bases and J shed 4 bases, with 11 bases lying between them. In nucleotides, the CDR3 is TGTGCCAGCTCGGTGCCTGGCACCGGGGAGCTGTTTTTT. This codes for CASSVPGTGELFF.

This clonotype occurred a few times. The genes are TRBV10-3 and TRBJ1-2; no clear D gene. The V and J ends lost 6 bases and 8 bases respectively, with 16 bases between them. CDR1 is ENHRY and CDR2 is SYGVKD in the germline V gene. The CDR3 is 13 amino acids. Here the CDR3 reads CAIRAVGGRGYTF. The CDR3 DNA reads as TGTGCCATCAGGGCCGTAGGAGGGCGCGGCTACACCTTC.

V is TRBV5-6 and J is TRBJ2-1; D is perhaps TRBD2 (6 bases). This CDR3 spans 15 amino acids. With 0 bases removed from V and 6 bases from J, the gap between germline ends came to 13 bases. Germline V lookup: CDR1 SGHDT, CDR2 YYEEEE. This CDR3 reads CASSLGFGGSNEQFF. The CDR3 nucleotides read TGTGCCAGCAGCTTGGGGTTTGGAGGGAGCAATGAGCAGTTCTTC.

The chain recombines TRBV27 with TRBJ1-1, with no clear D. CDR3 length: 15 residues. Trimming removed 6 bases at V and 1 base at J, with 15 bases between. Germline V gene sequence: CDR1 MNHEY, CDR2 SMNVEV (reference sequence). The CDR3: CASSSGFSGNTEAFF. CDR3 DNA: TGTGCCAGCAGCAGTGGTTTTTCAGGGAACACTGAAGCTTTCTTT.

J is TRBJ1-2 and V is TRBV20-1, with 8 positions matching TRBD1. CDR1 DFQATT and CDR2 SNEGSKA come from the germline V gene (reference sequence). The CDR3 covers 12 residues. V was pared by 5 bases and J by 8 bases, with 7 bases of the junction left unmatched. CDR3 residues: CSAFPGGGGYTF. The DNA for the CDR3 is TGCAGTGCTTTCCCAGGGGGCGGCGGCTACACCTTC.

The chain recombines TRBV25-1 with TRBJ1-4, with TRBD1 as a possible D gene (5 bases). Trimming left V 4 bases short and J 7 bases short, with 28 bases between. Germline V gene sequence: CDR1 MGHDK, CDR2 SYGVNS. The CDR3 consists of 19 residues. CDR3 protein: CASSGPPPGPSQGGEKLFF. CDR3 in DNA: TGTGCCAGCAGTGGCCCGCCGCCGGGACCAAGTCAAGGCGGTGAAAAACTGTTTTTT.

This clonotype was recorded many times. The CDR3 here is CASSWGGLTEAFF. DNA for the CDR3: TGTGCCAGCAGCTGGGGGGGGCTTACTGAAGCTTTCTTT. V and J are TRBV7-2 and TRBJ1-1; D might be TRBD1 (6 bases). Trimming shortened V by 4 bases and J by 5 bases, and 11 bases separated the two germline ends. The CDR3 is 13 amino acids. Germline V lookup: CDR1 SGHTA, CDR2 FQGNSA.

This rearrangement joins TRBV4-1 to TRBJ2-5; D is unresolved. The CDR3 runs 16 residues. The germline gives CDR1 MGHRA, CDR2 YSYEKL. The V end was cut by 0 bases, the J end by 2 bases, with 13 bases between. CDR3 bases: TGCGCCAGCAGCCAAGATATGCAGAGTCTACAAGAGACCCAGTACTTC. This translates into CASSQDMQSLQETQYF.

V is TRBV4-1 and J is TRBJ1-1, with a weak D call TRBD1 (6 bases). Between the trimmed V and J ends, which lost 0 bases and 4 bases, there was a span of 15 bases. CDR1 is MGHRA, CDR2 YSYEKL, per germline. The CDR3 has 16 amino acids. For the CDR3, the DNA is TGCGCCAGCAGCCAAGATATAACAGGGACGGGCACTGAAGCTTTCTTT. It translates to CASSQDITGTGTEAFF.

The chain couples TRBV19 to TRBJ1-1; D unclear. CDR1 is LNHDA, CDR2 SQIVND, per germline (reference sequence). The germline V and J ends were trimmed by 3 bases and 8 bases, with 10 bases remaining between them. The CDR3 contains 12 residues. CDR3: CASSIWGREAFF. CDR3 bases: TGTGCCAGTAGTATTTGGGGTCGGGAAGCTTTCTTT.

The rearrangement links TRBV7-6 to TRBJ2-1, with 9 bases lining up with TRBD2. This CDR3 region has 15 residues. Germline CDR1 and CDR2: SGHVS and FNYEAQ. V lost 1 base, J lost 8 bases, and 6 bases stayed unmatched. The CDR3 protein is CASSLGGGGADEQFF. The CDR3 DNA is TGTGCCAGCAGCTTAGGGGGCGGGGGGGCGGATGAGCAGTTCTTC.

This clonotype was seen only a few times. The chain has TRBV6-6 and TRBJ2-1, with 9 positions matching TRBD2. Germline V gene lookup returns CDR1 MNHNY and CDR2 SVGAGI (reference sequence). The CDR3 totals 16 residues. J was trimmed by 6 bases and V by 0 bases; bases with no gene match: 6. The CDR3 nucleotides are TGTGCCAGCAGTTACTCTCCTAGCGGGGTCTTCAATGAGCAGTTCTTC. This encodes CASSYSPSGVFNEQFF.

This clonotype was seen repeatedly, ten times or more. The rearrangement joins TRBV7-9 to TRBJ1-6, with D unclear. Trimming removed 3 bases at V and 0 bases at J, with 9 bases between. Germline CDR1 is SEHNR and CDR2 is FQNEAQ (reference sequence). CDR3 length equals 16 residues. This CDR3 reads CASSFGGGSYNSPLHF. CDR3 coding DNA: TGTGCCAGCAGCTTCGGAGGAGGCTCCTATAATTCACCCCTCCACTTT.

The chain joins TRBV2 to TRBJ2-5; 8 bases align to TRBD1. CDR1 and CDR2 from the germline V gene are SNHLY and FYNNEI. J gave up 5 bases and V 11 bases, and 7 bases lay outside the gene matches. The CDR3 has 12 amino acids. CDR3 loop: CARTGPKETQYF. The CDR3 DNA reads TGTGCCCGGACAGGGCCGAAGGAGACCCAGTACTTC.